The T cell receptor beta chain under discussion was sequenced for a study of tumor and adjacent non-tumor tissue in lung cancer. As for the study in general: Samples averaged roughly 4.2 million productive TCRbeta reads each.

A modified ARM-PCR protocol with three rounds of nested PCR amplified TCRbeta. TCRdb reprocessed the multiplex PCR reads via MiXCR and lists one record per CDR3 protein. The sample records approximately 110,000 distinct CDR3 sequences, about 61% being singletons. This clonotype was counted a single time. It is likely a read error, because the conserved phenylalanine at the end of the CDR3 is missing. RNA was extracted from bulk tissue without any cell sorting. More than 3 cm separated this lung sample from the edge of the tumor. Germline lookup yields CDR1 SQVTM and CDR2 ANQGSEA. There are 16 residues in the CDR3. V gave up 7 bases and J gave up 12 bases, with 31 bases separating them.

The sequence came from a man between 60 and 70 years old with non-small cell lung cancer. Sequencing input: distant non-tumor lung tissue. V usage is TRBV29-1 and J usage is TRBJ2-1, with D possibly matching TRBD1 (6 bases). CDR3: CSANEATQGGMGVQFS. The CDR3 DNA follows: TGCAGCGCTAACGAGGCCACACAGGGTGGTATGGGTGTGCAGTTCTCC.